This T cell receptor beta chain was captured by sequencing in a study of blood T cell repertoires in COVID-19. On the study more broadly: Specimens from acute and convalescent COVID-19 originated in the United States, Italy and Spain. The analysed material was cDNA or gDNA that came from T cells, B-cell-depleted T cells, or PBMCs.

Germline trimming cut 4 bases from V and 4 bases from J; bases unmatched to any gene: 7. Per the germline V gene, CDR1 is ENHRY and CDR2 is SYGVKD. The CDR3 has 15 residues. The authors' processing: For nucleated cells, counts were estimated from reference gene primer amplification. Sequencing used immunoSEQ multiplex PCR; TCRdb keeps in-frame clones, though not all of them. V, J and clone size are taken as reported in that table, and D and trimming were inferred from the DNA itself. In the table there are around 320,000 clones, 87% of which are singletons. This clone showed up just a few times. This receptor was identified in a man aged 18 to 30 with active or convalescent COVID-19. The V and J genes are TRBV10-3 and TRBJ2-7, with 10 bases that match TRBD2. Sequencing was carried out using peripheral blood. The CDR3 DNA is TGTGCCATCAGTGTCGGAGCGGGGGGGCTTTACGAGCAGTACTTC. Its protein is CAISVGAGGLYEQYF.